The 17 T cell receptor beta chains given below trace back to one sample, sequenced in a study of T cells in Graves' hyperthyroidism and ophthalmopathy (dated by TCRdb to the late 2010s). Library preparation employed multiplex PCR. Sequencer: Illumina HiSeq 2000. TCR beta CDR3 regions were amplified from RNA transcripts. A first-round RT-PCR of the TCR CDR3 used the HTBI primer set with the Qiagen OneStep RT-PCR kit. Starting from the raw public reads, TCRdb applied fastp trimming at Q25, assembled clones with MiXCR and retained in-frame beta chains. Records with the same CDR3 protein are collapsed into one entry carrying the most frequent genes and DNA. The sample includes approximately 410,000 distinct CDR3 sequences, with approximately 14% observed a single time. The biggest ten clones account for 5.3% of the sample. Sequencing used blood. Receptors were obtained from a woman aged 18-35 years with Graves' hyperthyroidism.

V gene TRBV20-1 combines with J gene TRBJ2-7; 10 nucleotides align to TRBD2. This CDR3 has 14 residues. V trimming: 0 bases; J trimming: 5 bases; junction bases outside the gene matches: 4. Germline loops: CDR1 DFQATT, CDR2 SNEGSKA (reference sequence). CDR3 sequence reads: CSARDTSGTDEQYF. CDR3 DNA sequence: TGCAGTGCTAGAGACACTAGCGGGACCGACGAGCAGTACTTC.

This clonotype was detected ten times or more. The CDR3 DNA is TGTGCCAGCAGTGAGGGAGGTTTGGGCACTGAAGCTTTCTTT. Its protein is CASSEGGLGTEAFF. The rearrangement joins TRBV25-1 to TRBJ1-1; D is unclear. The length of the CDR3 is 14 residues. Trimming removed 3 bases from V and 4 bases from J, with 12 bases in between. The germline V gene has CDR1 MGHDK and CDR2 SYGVNS.

This clonotype was detected many times. The J gene is TRBJ2-7, the V gene TRBV6-5; TRBD1 matches 9 bases. V trimming: 0 bases; J trimming: 4 bases; junction bases outside the gene matches: 4. CDR1 MNHEY and CDR2 SVGAGI come from the germline V gene. The CDR3 contains 15 residues. The CDR3 sequence: CASSYSDRGHYEQYF. In DNA, the CDR3 is TGTGCCAGCAGTTACTCGGACAGGGGCCATTACGAGCAGTACTTC.

The sample holds a few counts of this clonotype. This chain joins TRBV6-1 and TRBJ2-5; no definite D call. Germline CDR1 and CDR2: MNHNS and SASEGT. Trimming stripped 2 bases from V and 1 base from J, with 5 bases between. There are 13 residues in the CDR3. The CDR3 is CASSEFPQETQYF. The CDR3, as DNA: TGTGCCAGCAGTGAATTTCCCCAAGAGACCCAGTACTTC.

This clonotype has ten or more counts. This chain connects TRBV14 to TRBJ2-1, with 9 bases identical to TRBD2. The CDR3 runs 16 residues. Germline CDR1 reads SGHDN; CDR2 reads FVKESK. Trimming removed 0 bases from V and 4 bases from J; junction bases left unmatched: 4. CDR3 region: CASSQEWSGRYNEQFF. The CDR3 DNA reads as TGTGCCAGCAGCCAAGAGTGGAGCGGGAGGTACAATGAGCAGTTCTTC.

In this sample, this clonotype turned up many times. The CDR3 loop reads CASSSGTSGREQFF. In DNA, the CDR3 is TGCGCCAGCAGCTCCGGGACTAGCGGGAGGGAGCAGTTCTTC. The V and J genes are TRBV5-1 and TRBJ2-1, with 15 bases that match TRBD2. The CDR3 loop spans 14 amino acids. The J segment lost 10 bases and the V segment lost 3 bases, leaving 2 bases of the junction unmatched. Germline CDR1 SGHRS, CDR2 YFSETQ.

In this sample, this clonotype turned up many times. The chain has TRBV6-1 and TRBJ1-1; D is uncertain. The V gene's germline CDR1 is MNHNS and CDR2 SASEGT. CDR3 length: 14 amino acids. Trimming took 7 bases from V and 4 from J, leaving 16 bases between them. CDR3 protein: CASTPQRSSTEAFF. CDR3 in DNA: TGTGCCAGCACCCCACAACGCTCTAGCACTGAAGCTTTCTTT.

As DNA, the CDR3 is TGTGCCAGCAGTAATGTTGCGGGAGCAACAGATACGCAGTATTTT. Protein product: CASSNVAGATDTQYF. The chain uses TRBV9 and TRBJ2-3; TRBD2 agrees at 7 bases. Germline V CDR1 and CDR2: SGDLS, YYNGEE. The trim removed 5 bases at V and 3 bases at J, leaving 9 bases unmatched. The CDR3 contains 15 residues.

This clonotype was recorded many times. The rearrangement links TRBV28 to TRBJ1-6; possible D gene TRBD1, 6 bases. The CDR3 loop spans 15 amino acids. Trimming removed 4 bases at V and 1 base at J, with 8 bases between. The germline V gene encodes CDR1 MDHEN and CDR2 SYDVKM. The CDR3 sequence: CASSSRGSYNSPLHF. As DNA, the CDR3 is TGTGCCAGCAGTTCCAGGGGTTCCTATAATTCACCCCTCCACTTT. The full variable domain, in which reference TRBV28 and TRBJ1-6 provide the parts outside the CDR3, is DVKVTQSSRYLVKRTGEKVFLECVQDMDHENMFWYRQDPGLGLRLIYFSYDVKMKEKGDIPEGYSVSREKKERFSLILESASTNQTSMYLCASSSRGSYNSPLHFGNGTRLTVT.

This clonotype was observed a few times. V gene TRBV4-1 combines with J gene TRBJ1-2; TRBD1 is a possible D gene (6 bases). This CDR3 contains 16 residues. The germline V gene has CDR1 MGHRA and CDR2 YSYEKL. Trimming removed 2 bases at V and 2 bases at J, with 15 bases between. This chain's CDR3 is CASSQPRQGTNYGYTF. The CDR3 bases are TGCGCCAGCAGCCAACCCCGCCAGGGGACCAACTATGGCTACACCTTC.

In DNA, the CDR3 is TGTGCCAGCAGCGCCTCGCCTAGCGCCGACGCCTACGAGCAGTACTTC. It yields the protein CASSASPSADAYEQYF. This rearrangement joins TRBV7-9 to TRBJ2-7, with D possibly matching TRBD2 (6 bases). The CDR3 sequence is 16 residues long. Germline V CDR1 and CDR2: SEHNR, FQNEAQ (reference sequence). V was pared by 5 bases and J by 2 bases, with 19 bases between. The entire variable domain, with the rest obtained from reference TRBV7-9 and TRBJ2-7, is as follows: DTGVSQNPRHKITKRGQNVTFRCDPISEHNRLYWYRQTLGQGPEFLTYFQNEAQLEKSRLLSDRFSAERPKGSFSTLEIQRTEQGDSAMYLCASSASPSADAYEQYFGPGTRLTVT.

This clonotype was picked up many times. CDR3 nucleotide sequence: TGTGCCAGCAGTTACCCACGGGGGGGAGCGATGAACACTGAAGCTTTCTTT. This codes for CASSYPRGGAMNTEAFF. The chain is built from TRBV6-5 and TRBJ1-1; D perhaps matches TRBD1 (5 bases). The V end was cut by 2 bases, the J end by 0 bases, with 16 bases between. Looked up from germline, CDR1 is MNHEY and CDR2 is SVGAGI. The CDR3 is 17 amino acids.

Many counts were recorded for this clonotype. The chain carries TRBV28 and TRBJ2-1, with a weak D call TRBD2 (6 bases). Germline CDR1 reads MDHEN; CDR2 reads SYDVKM. Trimming shortened V by 5 bases and J by 15 bases, and 17 bases separated the two germline ends. The CDR3 has 12 residues. CDR3 DNA sequence: TGTGCCAGCAGTCCAAGTGCGGGACGGGGGTTCTTC. Protein product: CASSPSAGRGFF.

As concerns this clonotype: Since a much larger clone is just one base distant, this may be a read error. The J gene is TRBJ2-5, the V gene TRBV2, with D perhaps matching TRBD2 (5 bases). Germline V gene sequence: CDR1 SNHLY, CDR2 FYNNEI. This CDR3 region has 15 residues. Trimming took 8 bases from V and 2 from J, leaving 18 bases between them. In DNA form, the CDR3 reads TGTGCCAGCCTACTGGTCGGGAAAAAACAAGAGACCCAGTACTTC. Encoded protein: CASLLVGKKQETQYF.

At least ten counts were recorded for this clonotype. The rearrangement uses TRBV5-5 and TRBJ1-3; D gene uncertain. The CDR3 spans 16 residues. Trimming pared 1 base from V and 4 bases from J, leaving 15 bases between. From germline, CDR1 is SGHKS and CDR2 YYEKEE (reference sequence). The CDR3 nucleotides are TGTGCCAGCAGCTTGACCGATCGAATTCCCGGAAACACCATATATTTT. This translates into CASSLTDRIPGNTIYF.

This clonotype has at least ten counts. This chain joins TRBV7-9 and TRBJ1-1; D is perhaps TRBD1 (6 bases). The CDR3 length is 15 residues. Germline values: CDR1 SEHNR, CDR2 FQNEAQ (reference sequence). V was cut by 1 base and J by 1 base, with 10 bases left in between. CDR3 sequence: CASSLGGAQNTEAFF. Written as DNA, the CDR3 is TGTGCCAGCAGCTTAGGGGGGGCACAGAACACTGAAGCTTTCTTT.

This clonotype was recorded at least ten times. This rearrangement joins TRBV29-1 to TRBJ1-2; 7 bases align to TRBD1. The CDR3 spans 20 residues. V was clipped by 1 base and J by 2 bases; unmatched bases: 22. Germline values: CDR1 SQVTM, CDR2 ANQGSEA. The CDR3 DNA reads as TGCAGCGTTGAAGTTTTATTAGGCGGGACAGCTAACTTTAAGAACTATGGCTACACCTTC. This encodes CSVEVLLGGTANFKNYGYTF.